This T cell receptor beta chain was identified in a study of radiotherapy plus CTLA-4 blockade in lung cancer. Overall study context: Among patients, more than 15% showed objective responses, and roughly 30% had disease control.

A note on this clone: Its antigen is still unknown.

Here immunoSEQ multiplex PCR was the method, and the copy in TCRdb shows in-frame clones only, minus some. The sample records some 30,000 clones, more than 60% being singletons. Per the germline V gene, CDR1 is MNHNS and CDR2 is SASEGT. Trimming took off 5 bases at V and 1 base at J, with 9 bases between the two ends. The CDR3 is made up of 13 amino acids. Study results and limitations: Expansion in blood of tumor-derived TCR clones was seen after radiotherapy plus ipilimumab.

The TCR comes from a human donor with non-small cell lung cancer who had stable disease on radiotherapy plus ipilimumab. The V gene is TRBV6-1, the J gene TRBJ2-7, with D perhaps TRBD1 (6 bases). The sample in question was peripheral blood, obtained from a patient treated with radiotherapy plus ipilimumab. The CDR3 DNA reads as TGTGCCAGCAGTTCAACAGGGTCCTACGAGCAGTACGTC. Translated, it gives CASSSTGSYEQYV.